The T cell receptor beta chain under discussion was sequenced for a study of T cells in Graves' hyperthyroidism and ophthalmopathy. Study-wide results and limits: Most thyroid clonotypes that were expanded above 0.001 also turned up in blood.

This clonotype was counted between two and nine times. What it binds is not known. Trimming shortened V by 4 bases and J by 5 bases, and 13 bases separated the two germline ends. The CDR3 contains 13 residues. Germline CDR1 DFQATT, CDR2 SNEGSKA (reference sequence). Patients affected by ophthalmopathy presented a Clinical Activity Score of at least 3, a NOSPECS grade of at least 4, and disease duration below 3 months. Cells are PBMCs isolated from roughly 10 ml of fresh blood. TCR beta CDR3 regions were amplified from RNA. HTBI primers were used for first-round RT-PCR of the TCR CDR3. TCRdb reprocessed the multiplex PCR reads with MiXCR, giving one entry per CDR3 protein. The table has hundreds of thousands of distinct CDR3 sequences, around 20% seen once.

The receptor comes from a young man with Graves' ophthalmopathy. The V call is TRBV20-1, the J call TRBJ2-3, with D unclear. The specimen sequenced was blood. CDR3 in amino acids: CSAMGPSGDTQYF. CDR3 sequence (DNA): TGCAGTGCTATGGGTCCCTCCGGAGATACGCAGTATTTT.